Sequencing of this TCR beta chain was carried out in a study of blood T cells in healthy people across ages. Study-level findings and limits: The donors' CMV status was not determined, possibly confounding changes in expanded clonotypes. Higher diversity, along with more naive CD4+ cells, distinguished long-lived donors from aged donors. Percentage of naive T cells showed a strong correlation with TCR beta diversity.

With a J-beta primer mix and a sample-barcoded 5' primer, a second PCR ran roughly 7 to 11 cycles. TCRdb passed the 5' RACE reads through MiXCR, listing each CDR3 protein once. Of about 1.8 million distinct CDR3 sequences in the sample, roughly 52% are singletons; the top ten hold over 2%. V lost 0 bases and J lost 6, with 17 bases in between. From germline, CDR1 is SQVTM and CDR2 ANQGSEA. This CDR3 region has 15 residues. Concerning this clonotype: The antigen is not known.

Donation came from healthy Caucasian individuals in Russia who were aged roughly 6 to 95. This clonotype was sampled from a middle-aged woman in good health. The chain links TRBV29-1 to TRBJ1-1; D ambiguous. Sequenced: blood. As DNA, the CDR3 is TGCAGCGTTGAAGATATTGGTGGGATTTACGCTGAAGCTTTCTTT. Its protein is CSVEDIGGIYAEAFF. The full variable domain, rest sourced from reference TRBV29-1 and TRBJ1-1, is SAVISQKPSRDICQRGTSLTIQCQVDSQVTMMFWYRQQPGQSLTLIATANQGSEATYESGFVIDKFPISRPNLTFSTLTVSNMSPEDSSIYLCSVEDIGGIYAEAFFGQGTRLTVV.